This TCR beta chain was sequenced during a study of T-cell reconstitution after alpha-beta-depleted transplantation in children. This clonotype occurred many times. The germline CDR1 and CDR2 sequences are SQVTM and ANQGSEA. With 2 bases clipped from V and 1 base from J, the junction kept 7 bases outside the gene matches. The CDR3 contains 16 residues. Unique molecular identifiers were used to barcode this TCRbeta library. TCRdb itself ran the PCR reads through MiXCR, one entry per CDR3 protein. The table includes hundreds of thousands of distinct CDR3 sequences, roughly 15% detected once. This sequence was found in a human donor who donated a stem cell graft to a child with acute myeloid leukemia. This chain uses TRBV29-1 with TRBJ1-1; 10 bases are shared with TRBD1. The source material was PBMCs from the stem cell graft donor, sampled from the stem cell graft. The CDR3: CSVEPGTGEGNTEAFF. CDR3 in DNA: TGCAGCGTTGAACCCGGGACAGGGGAAGGGAACACTGAAGCTTTCTTT.